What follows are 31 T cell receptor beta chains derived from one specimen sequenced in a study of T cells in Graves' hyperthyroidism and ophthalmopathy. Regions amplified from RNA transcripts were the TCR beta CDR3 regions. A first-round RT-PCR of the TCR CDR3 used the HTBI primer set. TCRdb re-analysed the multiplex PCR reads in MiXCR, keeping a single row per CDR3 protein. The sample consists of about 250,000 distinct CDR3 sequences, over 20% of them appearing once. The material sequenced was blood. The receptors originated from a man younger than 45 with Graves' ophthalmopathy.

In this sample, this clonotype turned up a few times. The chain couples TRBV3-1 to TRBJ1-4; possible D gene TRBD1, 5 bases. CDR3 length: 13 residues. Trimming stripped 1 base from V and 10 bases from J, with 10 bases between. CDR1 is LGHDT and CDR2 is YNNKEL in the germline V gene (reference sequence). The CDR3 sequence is CASSQARDGKLFF. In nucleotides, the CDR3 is TGTGCCAGCAGCCAAGCCAGGGATGGAAAACTGTTTTTT.

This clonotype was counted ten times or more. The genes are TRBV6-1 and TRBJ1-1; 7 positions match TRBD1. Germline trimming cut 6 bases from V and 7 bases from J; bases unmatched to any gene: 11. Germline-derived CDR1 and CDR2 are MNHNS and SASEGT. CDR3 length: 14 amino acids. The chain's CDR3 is CASSLQGYFSEAFF. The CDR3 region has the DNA TGTGCCAGCAGCCTACAGGGGTATTTTAGTGAAGCTTTCTTT.

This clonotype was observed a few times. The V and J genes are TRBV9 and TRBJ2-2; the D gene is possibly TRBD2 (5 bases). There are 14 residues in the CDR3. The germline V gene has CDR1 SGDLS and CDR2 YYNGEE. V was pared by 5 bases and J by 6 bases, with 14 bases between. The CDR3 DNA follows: TGTGCCAGCAGTGCGGACTCCTTGTCCGGGGAGCTGTTTTTT. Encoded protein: CASSADSLSGELFF.

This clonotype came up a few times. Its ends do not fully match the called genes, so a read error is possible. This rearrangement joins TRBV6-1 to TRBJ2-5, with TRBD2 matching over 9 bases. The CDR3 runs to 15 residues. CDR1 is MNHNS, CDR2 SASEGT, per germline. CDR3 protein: CASREGSGGQETQYF. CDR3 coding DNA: TGTGCCAGCAGAGAAGGTAGCGGGGGCCAAGAGACCCAGTACTTC.

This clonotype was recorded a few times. CDR3 protein: CASSWGQGAGIQYF. CDR3 coding DNA: TGTGCCAGCAGCTGGGGACAGGGTGCGGGCATTCAGTACTTC. This chain links TRBV7-2 with TRBJ2-4; TRBD1 matches at 9 bases. V gave up 4 bases and J gave up 9 bases; unmatched junction bases: 7. The CDR3 totals 14 residues. CDR1 and CDR2 from the germline V gene are SGHTA and FQGNSA.

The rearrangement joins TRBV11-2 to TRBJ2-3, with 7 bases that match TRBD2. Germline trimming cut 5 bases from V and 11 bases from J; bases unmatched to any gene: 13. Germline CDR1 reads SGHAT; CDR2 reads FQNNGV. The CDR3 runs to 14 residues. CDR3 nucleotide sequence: TGTGCCAGCAGCCAAACGATGGGGACTACTCGGCAGTATTTT. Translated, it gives CASSQTMGTTRQYF.

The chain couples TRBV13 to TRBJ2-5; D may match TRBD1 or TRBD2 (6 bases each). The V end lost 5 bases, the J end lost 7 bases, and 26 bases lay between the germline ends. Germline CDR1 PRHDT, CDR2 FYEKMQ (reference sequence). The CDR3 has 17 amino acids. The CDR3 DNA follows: TGTGCCAGCAGCACCCCAGGGGACGGGAGACGCCCTTGGACCCAGTACTTC. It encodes CASSTPGDGRRPWTQYF.

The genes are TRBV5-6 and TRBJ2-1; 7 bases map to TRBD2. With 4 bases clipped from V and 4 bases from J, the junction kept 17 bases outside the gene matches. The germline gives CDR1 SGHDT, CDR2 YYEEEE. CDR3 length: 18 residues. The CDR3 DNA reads TGTGCCAGCAGCCCACCCGGGACTATACTGTCGCCATACAATGAGCAGTTCTTC. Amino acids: CASSPPGTILSPYNEQFF.

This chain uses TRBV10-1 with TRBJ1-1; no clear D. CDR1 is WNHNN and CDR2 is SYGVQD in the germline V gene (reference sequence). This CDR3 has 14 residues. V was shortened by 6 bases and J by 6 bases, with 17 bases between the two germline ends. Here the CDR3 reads CASRFGTATSEAFF. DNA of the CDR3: TGCGCCAGCAGATTTGGTACGGCCACCTCTGAAGCTTTCTTT.

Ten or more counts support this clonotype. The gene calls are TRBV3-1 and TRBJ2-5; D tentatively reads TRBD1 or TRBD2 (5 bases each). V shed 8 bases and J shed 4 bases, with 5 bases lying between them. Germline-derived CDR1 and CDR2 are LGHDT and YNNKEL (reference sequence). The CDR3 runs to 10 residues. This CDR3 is CASGGETQYF. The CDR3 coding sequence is TGTGCCAGCGGGGGAGAGACCCAGTACTTC.

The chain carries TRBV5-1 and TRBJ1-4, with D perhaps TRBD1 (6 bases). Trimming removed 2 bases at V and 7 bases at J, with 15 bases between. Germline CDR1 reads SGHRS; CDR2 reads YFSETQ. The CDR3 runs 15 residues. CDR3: CASSLTPEGGEKLFF. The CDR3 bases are TGCGCCAGCAGCTTAACTCCAGAGGGGGGTGAAAAACTGTTTTTT.

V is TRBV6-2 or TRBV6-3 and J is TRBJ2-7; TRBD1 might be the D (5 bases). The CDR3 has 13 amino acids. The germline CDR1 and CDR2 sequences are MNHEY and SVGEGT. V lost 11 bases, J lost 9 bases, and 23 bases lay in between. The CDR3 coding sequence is TGTGCCGGAACCGACTCTTTCCTTAGGGGGCAGTACTTC. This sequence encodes CAGTDSFLRGQYF.

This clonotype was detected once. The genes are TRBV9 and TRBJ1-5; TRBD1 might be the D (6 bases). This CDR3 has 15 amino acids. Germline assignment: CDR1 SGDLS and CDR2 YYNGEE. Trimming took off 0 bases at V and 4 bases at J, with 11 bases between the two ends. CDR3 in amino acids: CASSVDGGANQPQHF. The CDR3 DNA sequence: TGTGCCAGCAGCGTAGACGGGGGGGCGAATCAGCCCCAGCATTTT. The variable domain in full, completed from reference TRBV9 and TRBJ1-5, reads DSGVTQTPKHLITATGQRVTLRCSPRSGDLSVYWYQQSLDQGLQFLIQYYNGEERAKGNILERFSAQQFPDLHSELNLSSLELGDSALYFCASSVDGGANQPQHFGDGTRLSIL.

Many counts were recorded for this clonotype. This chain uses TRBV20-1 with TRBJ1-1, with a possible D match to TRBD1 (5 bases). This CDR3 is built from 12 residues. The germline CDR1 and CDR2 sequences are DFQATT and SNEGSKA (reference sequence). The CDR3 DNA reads TGCAGACCACAGGACGGCAGCACTGAAGCTTTCTTT. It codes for CRPQDGSTEAFF.

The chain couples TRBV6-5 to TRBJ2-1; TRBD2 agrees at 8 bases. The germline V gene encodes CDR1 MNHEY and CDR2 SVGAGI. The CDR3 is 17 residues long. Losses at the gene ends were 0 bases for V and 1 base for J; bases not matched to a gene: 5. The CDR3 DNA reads TGTGCCAGCAGTTACTCAAGCGGGGGTGGTTCCTACAATGAGCAGTTCTTC. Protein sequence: CASSYSSGGGSYNEQFF.

The CDR3 region has the DNA TGTGCCAGCAGCTTAAGCAGGGACCCGAACACTGAAGCTTTCTTT. Its protein product is CASSLSRDPNTEAFF. The rearrangement links TRBV7-3 to TRBJ1-1; TRBD1 is a possible D gene (5 bases). Germline CDR1 is SGHTA and CDR2 is FQGTGA. The length of the CDR3 is 15 residues. V lost 1 base and J 1 base, leaving 10 bases between the germline ends.

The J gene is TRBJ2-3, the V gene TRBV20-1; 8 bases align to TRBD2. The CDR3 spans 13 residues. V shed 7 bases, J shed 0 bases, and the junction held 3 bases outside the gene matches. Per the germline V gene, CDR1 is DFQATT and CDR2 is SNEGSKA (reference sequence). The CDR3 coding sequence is TGCAGTGTATCTAGCGGGAGCACAGATACGCAGTATTTT. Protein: CSVSSGSTDTQYF.

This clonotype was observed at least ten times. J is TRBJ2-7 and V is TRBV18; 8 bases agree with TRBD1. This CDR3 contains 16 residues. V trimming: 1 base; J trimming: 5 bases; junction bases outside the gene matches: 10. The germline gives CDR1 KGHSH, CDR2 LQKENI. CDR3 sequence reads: CASSPRVRQGIDEQYF. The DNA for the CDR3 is TGTGCCAGCTCACCACGCGTAAGACAGGGGATAGACGAGCAGTACTTC.

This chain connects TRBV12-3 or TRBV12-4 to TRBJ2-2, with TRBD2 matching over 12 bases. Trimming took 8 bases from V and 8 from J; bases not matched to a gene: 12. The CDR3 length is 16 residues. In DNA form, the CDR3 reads TGTGCCAGCCGCCTCCGACTAGCGGGAGATGGGGGGGAGCTGTTTTTT. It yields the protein CASRLRLAGDGGELFF.

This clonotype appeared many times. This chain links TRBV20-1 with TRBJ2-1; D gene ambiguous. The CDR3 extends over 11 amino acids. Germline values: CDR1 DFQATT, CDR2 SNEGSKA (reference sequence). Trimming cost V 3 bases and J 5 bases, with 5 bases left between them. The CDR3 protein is CSASRNNEQFF. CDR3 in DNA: TGCAGTGCTAGCAGGAACAATGAGCAGTTCTTC.

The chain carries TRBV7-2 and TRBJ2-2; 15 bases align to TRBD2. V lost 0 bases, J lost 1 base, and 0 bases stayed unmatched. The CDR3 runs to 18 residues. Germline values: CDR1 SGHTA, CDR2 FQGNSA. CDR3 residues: CASSLAGLAGGNTGELFF. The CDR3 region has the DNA TGTGCCAGCAGCTTAGCGGGACTAGCGGGGGGGAACACCGGGGAGCTGTTTTTT.

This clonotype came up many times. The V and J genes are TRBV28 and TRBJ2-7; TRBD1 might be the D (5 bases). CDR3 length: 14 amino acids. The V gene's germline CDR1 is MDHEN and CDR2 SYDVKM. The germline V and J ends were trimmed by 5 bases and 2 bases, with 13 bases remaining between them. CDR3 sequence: CASSTRVVPYEQYF. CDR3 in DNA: TGTGCCAGCAGTACCAGGGTAGTACCCTACGAGCAGTACTTC.

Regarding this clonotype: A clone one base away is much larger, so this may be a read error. CDR3: CASSLTSGGADTQYF. The DNA for the CDR3 is TGTGCCAGCAGCCTAACTAGCGGGGGCGCAGATACGCAGTATTTT. V and J are TRBV7-2 and TRBJ2-3, with 11 bases identical to TRBD2. CDR3 length: 15 residues. Germline V gene data show CDR1 as SGHTA and CDR2 as FQGNSA. V shed 5 bases and J 4 bases; nucleotides not matched to a gene: 5.

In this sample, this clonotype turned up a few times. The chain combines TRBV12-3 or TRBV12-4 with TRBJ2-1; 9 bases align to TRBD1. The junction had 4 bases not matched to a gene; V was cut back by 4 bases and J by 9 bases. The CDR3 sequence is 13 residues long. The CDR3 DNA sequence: TGTGCCAGCAGTTGGGACAGGGAGAGTGAGCAGTTCTTC. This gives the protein CASSWDRESEQFF.

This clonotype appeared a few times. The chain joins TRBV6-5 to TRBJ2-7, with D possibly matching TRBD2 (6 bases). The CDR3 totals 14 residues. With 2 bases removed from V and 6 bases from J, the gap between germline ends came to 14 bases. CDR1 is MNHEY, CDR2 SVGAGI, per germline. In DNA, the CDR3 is TGTGCCAGCAGTTACGGAGGGATAGCAGGCGAGCAGTACTTC. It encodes CASSYGGIAGEQYF.

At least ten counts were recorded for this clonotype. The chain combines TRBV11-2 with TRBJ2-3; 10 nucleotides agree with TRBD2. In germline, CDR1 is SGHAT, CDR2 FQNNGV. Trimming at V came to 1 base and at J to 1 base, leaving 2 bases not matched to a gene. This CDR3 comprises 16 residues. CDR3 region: CASSLVAGGRTDTQYF. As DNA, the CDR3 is TGTGCCAGCAGCTTAGTAGCGGGAGGCCGCACAGATACGCAGTATTTT.

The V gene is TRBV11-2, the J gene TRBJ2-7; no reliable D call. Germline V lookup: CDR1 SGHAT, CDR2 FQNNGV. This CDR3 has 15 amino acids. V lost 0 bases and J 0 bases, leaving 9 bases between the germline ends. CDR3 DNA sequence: TGTGCCAGCAGCTTAGAACAGTCGAGCTCCTACGAGCAGTACTTC. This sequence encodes CASSLEQSSSYEQYF.

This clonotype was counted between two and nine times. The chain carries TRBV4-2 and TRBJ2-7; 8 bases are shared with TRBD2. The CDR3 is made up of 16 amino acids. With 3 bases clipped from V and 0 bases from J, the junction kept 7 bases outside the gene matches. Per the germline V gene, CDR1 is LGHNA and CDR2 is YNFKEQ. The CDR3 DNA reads TGTGCCAGCAGCCACCTGACTAGCGAGAGCTCCTACGAGCAGTACTTC. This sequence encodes CASSHLTSESSYEQYF.

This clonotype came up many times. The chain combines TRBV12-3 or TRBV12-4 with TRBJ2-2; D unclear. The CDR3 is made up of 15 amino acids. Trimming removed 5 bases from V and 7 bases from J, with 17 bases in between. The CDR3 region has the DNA TGTGCCAGCAGTGTACAAAACAGAGTCGGCGGGGAGCTGTTTTTT. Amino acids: CASSVQNRVGGELFF.

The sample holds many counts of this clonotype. The CDR3 nucleotides read TGTGCCAGCAGCCCTGGGACCTTCCCGGGAGGGCGGGATACGCAGTATTTT. Translation gives CASSPGTFPGGRDTQYF. The chain joins TRBV28 to TRBJ2-3; 8 nucleotides match TRBD2. CDR3 length: 17 residues. CDR1 is MDHEN, CDR2 SYDVKM, per germline. V was pared by 6 bases and J by 6 bases, with 17 bases of the junction left unmatched.

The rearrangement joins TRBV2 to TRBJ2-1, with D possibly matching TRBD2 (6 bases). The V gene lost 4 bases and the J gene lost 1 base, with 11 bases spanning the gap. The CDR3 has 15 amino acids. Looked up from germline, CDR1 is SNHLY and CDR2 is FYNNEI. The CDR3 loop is CASSVDGGSYNEQFF. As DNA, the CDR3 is TGTGCCAGCAGTGTGGACGGAGGGTCCTACAATGAGCAGTTCTTC.